These T cell receptor beta chains were read from a single sample in a study of post-analysis software for immune sequencing data. TCRdb ran MiXCR on the PCR reads and lists one entry per CDR3 protein. The sample yields about 400,000 distinct CDR3 sequences, 30% to 45% seen once. The sequenced sample was blood. The receptors were sampled from a girl aged 10 to 17 with multiple sclerosis. The CDR3 runs from the conserved cysteine through the conserved F or W. The D gene is left open where the match is weak. A row's size may be missing; if present it is once, few, many or a size class.

>many|TRBJ1-2|17|TRBV7-9|TRBD1
TGTGCCAGCAGCTCGAGGACAGGGGGCGCTCATGGCTATGGCTACACCTTC
CASSSRTGGAHGYGYTF
>many|TRBJ1-2|12|TRBV6-5|-
TGTGCCAGCAGTTATTCAGGCGGCGGCTACACCTTC
CASSYSGGGYTF
>-|TRBJ2-1|13|TRBV28|TRBD1
TGTGCCAGCAGCGGGACAGCCTACAATGAGCAGTTCTTC
CASSGTAYNEQFF
>-|TRBJ1-2|12|TRBV21-1|-
TGTGCCAGACCGGGACAGCCTATCGGCTACACCTTC
CARPGQPIGYTF
>-|TRBJ2-6|15|TRBV12-3/TRBV12-4|-
TGTGCCAGCAGTCCCAGGGTTTCTGGGGCCAACGTCCTGACTTTC
CASSPRVSGANVLTF
>few|TRBJ2-3|15|TRBV7-3|-
TGTGCCAGCAGCTTAACGGGGGTCGGCACAGATACGCAGTATTTT
CASSLTGVGTDTQYF
>few|TRBJ2-7|15|TRBV7-2|-
TGTGCCAGCAGCTTAATCGGCGGGGACACCTACGAGCAGTACTTC
CASSLIGGDTYEQYF
>few|TRBJ2-1|15|TRBV7-2|TRBD1
TGTGCCAGCAGCCTTGGACAGGGGACTCGAAATGAGCAGTTCTTC
CASSLGQGTRNEQFF
>-|TRBJ1-1|13|TRBV20-1|-
TGCAGTGCTAGAGTACAGGGGAACACTGAAGCTTTCTTT
CSARVQGNTEAFF
>-|TRBJ1-5|15|TRBV6-2/TRBV6-3|TRBD1
TGTGCCAGCAGTTCGTCTACAGGGGGATATCAGCCCCAGCATTTT
CASSSSTGGYQPQHF
>few|TRBJ1-2|15|TRBV6-1|TRBD1
TGTGCCAGCAGTGAATTGACAGGGCCAAACTATGGCTACACCTTC
CASSELTGPNYGYTF
>few|TRBJ2-3|15|TRBV29-1|TRBD1
TGCAGCGTAGTACCGGGACAGGCGAACACAGATACGCAGTATTTT
CSVVPGQANTDTQYF
>-|TRBJ1-2|15|TRBV12-3/TRBV12-4|-
TGTGCCAGCAGTTTAAGACGCGCAGCTTACTATGGCTACACCTTC
CASSLRRAAYYGYTF
>-|TRBJ2-7|14|TRBV20-1|TRBD1
TGCAGTGCTACCGGGACAGGGGTTGGCTACGAGCAGTACTTC
CSATGTGVGYEQYF
>few|TRBJ2-7|13|TRBV28|-
TGTGCCAGCAGAAGGGGAGGGGGCTACGAGCAGTACTTC
CASRRGGGYEQYF